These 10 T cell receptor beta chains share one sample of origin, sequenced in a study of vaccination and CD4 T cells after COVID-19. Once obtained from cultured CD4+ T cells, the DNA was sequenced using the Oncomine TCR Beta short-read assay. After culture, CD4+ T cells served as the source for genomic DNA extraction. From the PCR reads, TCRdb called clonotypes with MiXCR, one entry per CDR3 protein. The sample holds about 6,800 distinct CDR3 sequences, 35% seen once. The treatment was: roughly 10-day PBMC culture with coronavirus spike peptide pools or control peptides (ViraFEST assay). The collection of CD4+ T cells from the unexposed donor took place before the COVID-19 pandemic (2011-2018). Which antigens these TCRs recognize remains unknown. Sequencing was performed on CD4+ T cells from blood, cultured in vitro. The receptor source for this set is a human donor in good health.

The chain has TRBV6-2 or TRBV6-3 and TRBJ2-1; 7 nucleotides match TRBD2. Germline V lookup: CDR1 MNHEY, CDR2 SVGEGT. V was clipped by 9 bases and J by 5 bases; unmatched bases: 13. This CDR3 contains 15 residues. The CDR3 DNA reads TGTGCCAGTGCTGACCTAGTGGGAGGGGACAATGAGCAGTTCTTC. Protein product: CASADLVGGDNEQFF.

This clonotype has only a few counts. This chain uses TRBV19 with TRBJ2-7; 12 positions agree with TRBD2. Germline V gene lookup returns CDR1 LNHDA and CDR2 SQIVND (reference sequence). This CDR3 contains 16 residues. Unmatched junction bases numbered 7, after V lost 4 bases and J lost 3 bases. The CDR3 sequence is CASSTSRLAGDYEQYF. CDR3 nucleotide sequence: TGTGCCAGTAGTACGAGCAGACTAGCGGGAGACTACGAGCAGTACTTC.

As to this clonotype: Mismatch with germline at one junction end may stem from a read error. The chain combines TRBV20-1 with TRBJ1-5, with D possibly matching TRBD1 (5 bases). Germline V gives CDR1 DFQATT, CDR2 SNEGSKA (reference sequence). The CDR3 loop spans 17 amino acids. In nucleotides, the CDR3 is TGCAGTGCTAGAGATATCAGCAGGGCGGGCAGCAATCAGCCCCGGCATTTT. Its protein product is CSARDISRAGSNQPRHF.

CDR3 loop: CATSDHGTGYEQYF. The DNA of the CDR3 is TGTGCCACCAGTGACCACGGGACAGGCTACGAGCAGTACTTC. The chain links TRBV24-1 to TRBJ2-7; the match to TRBD1 covers 8 bases. This CDR3 has 14 residues. Germline CDR1 and CDR2: KGHDR and SFDVKD. V gave up 4 bases and J gave up 3 bases; unmatched junction bases: 4.

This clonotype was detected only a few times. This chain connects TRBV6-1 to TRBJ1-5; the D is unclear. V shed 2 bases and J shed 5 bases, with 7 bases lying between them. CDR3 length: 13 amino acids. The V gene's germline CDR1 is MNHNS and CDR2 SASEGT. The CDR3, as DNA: TGTGCCAGCAGTGAAAAGGATCATCAGCCCCAGCATTTT. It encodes CASSEKDHQPQHF.

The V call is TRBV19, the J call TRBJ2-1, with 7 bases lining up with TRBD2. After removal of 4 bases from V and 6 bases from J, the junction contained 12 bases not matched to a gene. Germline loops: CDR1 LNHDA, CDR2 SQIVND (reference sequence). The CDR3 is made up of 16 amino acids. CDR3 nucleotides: TGTGCCAGTAGTAAGCCAGCGGGAAGTCGTTTCAATGAGCAGTTCTTC. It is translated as CASSKPAGSRFNEQFF.

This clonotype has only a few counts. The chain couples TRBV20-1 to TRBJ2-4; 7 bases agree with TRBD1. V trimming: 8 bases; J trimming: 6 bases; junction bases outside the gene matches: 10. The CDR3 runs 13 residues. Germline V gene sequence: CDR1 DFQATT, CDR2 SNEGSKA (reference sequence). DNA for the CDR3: TGCAGTACCTTTAACCCAGGGGGAAACATTCAGTACTTC. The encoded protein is CSTFNPGGNIQYF.

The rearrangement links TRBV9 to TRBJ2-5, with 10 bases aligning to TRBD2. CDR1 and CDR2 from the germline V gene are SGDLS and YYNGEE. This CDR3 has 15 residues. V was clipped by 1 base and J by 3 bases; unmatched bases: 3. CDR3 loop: CASSVRAGGKETQYF. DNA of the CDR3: TGTGCCAGCAGCGTAAGAGCGGGAGGGAAAGAGACCCAGTACTTC.

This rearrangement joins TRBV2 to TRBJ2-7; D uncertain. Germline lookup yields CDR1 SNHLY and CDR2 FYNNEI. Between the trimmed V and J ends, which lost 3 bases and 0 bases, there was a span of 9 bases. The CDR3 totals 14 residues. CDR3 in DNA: TGTGCCAGCAGTGACGAGTCTTACTCCTACGAGCAGTACTTC. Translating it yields CASSDESYSYEQYF.

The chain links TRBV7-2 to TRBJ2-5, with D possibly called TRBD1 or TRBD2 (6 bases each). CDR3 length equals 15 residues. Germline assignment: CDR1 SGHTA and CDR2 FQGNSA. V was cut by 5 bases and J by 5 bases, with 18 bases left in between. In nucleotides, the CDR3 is TGTGCCAGCAGCCCACGGGGGCAGGGTCGGGAGACCCAGTACTTC. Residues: CASSPRGQGRETQYF.